This TCR beta chain was documented in a study of blood T cell repertoires in COVID-19. At the level of the study: Collection of acute and convalescent COVID-19 samples took place in the United States, Italy and Spain.

Authors' data handling: How many nucleated cells were present was estimated from reference gene primer amplification. The data were produced by immunoSEQ multiplex PCR, yet TCRdb's version contains in-frame clones alone and is incomplete. The V and J calls and clone size are taken from that table; D and trimming were inferred from the DNA. This table has about 170,000 clones, 92% appearing once. In Seattle, patients joined the study during active infection and were tracked longitudinally. Germline CDR1 SGHDN, CDR2 FVKESK. The V end was cut by 1 base, the J end by 3 bases, with 15 bases between. This CDR3 contains 16 residues.

The sequence was collected from a man younger than 45 with COVID-19, enrolled during active disease. Sequencing was carried out using peripheral blood. V usage is TRBV14 and J usage is TRBJ1-1; the D gene is possibly TRBD1 (6 bases). This CDR3 reads CASSQAWEGGYTEAFF. The CDR3, as DNA: TGTGCCAGCAGCCAAGCTTGGGAGGGGGGGTACACTGAAGCTTTCTTT.